This T cell receptor beta chain was recovered during a study of glioma-infiltrating T cells after dendritic cell vaccination. Overall study: Monocyte-derived dendritic cells, cultured less than 8 days with IL-4 and GM-CSF, were pulsed with autologous tumor lysate.

This clone was recorded a few times. Its target is not known. Trimming removed 7 bases from V and 0 bases from J, with 10 bases in between. CDR3 length equals 14 residues. The germline V gene encodes CDR1 SEHNR and CDR2 FQNEAQ (reference sequence). Input was 2 ug genomic DNA, or all available if less. Using immunoSEQ multiplex PCR, the repertoire was profiled, and TCRdb retains in-frame clones only, with some absent. The sample yields over 90,000 clones, 65% to 85% seen once. Time point reported: after dendritic cell vaccination, including at tumor progression/relapse. Findings and limits, study-wide: TCR clonality showed no direct relationship with survival.

The sequence was collected from a human donor with glioblastoma. This chain uses TRBV7-9 with TRBJ1-3; D not certain. The sequencing here drew on blood, taken after dendritic cell vaccination. The CDR3 sequence is CASTVGSSGNTIYF. For the CDR3, the DNA is TGTGCCAGCACAGTCGGGTCCTCTGGAAACACCATATATTTT. The entire variable domain, with the rest obtained from reference TRBV7-9 and TRBJ1-3, is as follows: DTGVSQNPRHKITKRGQNVTFRCDPISEHNRLYWYRQTLGQGPEFLTYFQNEAQLEKSRLLSDRFSAERPKGSFSTLEIQRTEQGDSAMYLCASTVGSSGNTIYFGEGSWLTVV.